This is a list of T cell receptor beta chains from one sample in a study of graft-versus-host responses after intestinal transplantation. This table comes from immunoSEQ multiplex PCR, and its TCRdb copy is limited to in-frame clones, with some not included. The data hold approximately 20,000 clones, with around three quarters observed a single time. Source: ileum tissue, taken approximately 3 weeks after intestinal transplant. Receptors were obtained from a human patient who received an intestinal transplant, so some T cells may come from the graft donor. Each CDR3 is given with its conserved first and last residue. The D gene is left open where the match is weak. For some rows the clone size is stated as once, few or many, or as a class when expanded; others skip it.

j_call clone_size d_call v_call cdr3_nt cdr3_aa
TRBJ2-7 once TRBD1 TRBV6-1 TGTGCCAGCAGTGCCGGGACAGGTCCCTACGAGCAGTACTTC CASSAGTGPYEQYF
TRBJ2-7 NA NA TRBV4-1 TGCGCCAGCAGCCAAGGGTCTACCCAATTCTACGAGCAGTACTTC CASSQGSTQFYEQYF
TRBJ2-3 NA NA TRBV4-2 TGTGCCAGCAGCCAAGAGGGCGCTAGACTAGACACAGATACGCAGTATTTT CASSQEGARLDTDTQYF
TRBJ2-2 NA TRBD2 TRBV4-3 TGCGCCAGCAGCCAAGGACTAGCGGGGGCCGGGGAGCTGTTTTTT CASSQGLAGAGELFF
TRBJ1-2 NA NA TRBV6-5 TGTGCCAGCAGTTACGACGGGAACTATGGCTACACCTTC CASSYDGNYGYTF
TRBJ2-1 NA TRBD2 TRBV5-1 TGCGCCAGCAGCGGTGGGACTAGCGGGAGGGCCCTCTACAATGAGCAGTTCTTC CASSGGTSGRALYNEQFF
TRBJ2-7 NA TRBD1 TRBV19 TGTGCCAGTAGTAAGGCGGGGACAGGGGCTTATTACGAGCAGTACTTC CASSKAGTGAYYEQYF
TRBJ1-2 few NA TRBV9 TGTGCCAGCAGCTACAAGATTGGAGGGCACTATGGCTACACCTTC CASSYKIGGHYGYTF
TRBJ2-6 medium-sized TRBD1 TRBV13 TGTGCCAGCAGCTCTGTACCGGGACAGGGGGCTGGGGCCAACGTCCTGACTTTC CASSSVPGQGAGANVLTF
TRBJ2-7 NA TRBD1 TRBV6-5 TGTGCCAGCAGACGACAGGGGGCTCTCGAGCAGTACTTC CASRRQGALEQYF
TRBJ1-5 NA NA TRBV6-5 TGTGCCAGCAGTTACTCGGCTAATCAGCCCCAGCATTTT CASSYSANQPQHF
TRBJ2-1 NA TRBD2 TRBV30 TGTGCCTGGAGTTGGACTAGCTTATCCAATGAGCAGTTCTTC CAWSWTSLSNEQFF
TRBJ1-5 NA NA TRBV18 TGTGCCAGCTCATCTAGAGATAGCAATCAGCCCCAGCATTTT CASSSRDSNQPQHF
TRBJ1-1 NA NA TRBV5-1 TGCGCCAGCAGCTTGGCCCCCAGGGGTTTTACTGAAGCTTTCTTT CASSLAPRGFTEAFF
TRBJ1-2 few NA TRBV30 TGTGCCTGGAGTTCCATAGATGGCTACACCTTC CAWSSIDGYTF
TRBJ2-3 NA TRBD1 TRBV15 TGTGCCACCAGCAGCGCCATCACCAGGGGGCTTCGCACAGATACGCAGTATTTT CATSSAITRGLRTDTQYF
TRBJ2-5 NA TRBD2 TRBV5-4 TGTGCCAGCAGCTTGGGACTAGCGGTCCAAGAGACCCAGTACTTC CASSLGLAVQETQYF
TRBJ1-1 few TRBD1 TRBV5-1 TGCGCCAGCAGTCATACAGGGGGTAAGGGTCACACTGAAGCTTTCTTT CASSHTGGKGHTEAFF
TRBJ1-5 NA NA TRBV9 TGTGCCAGCAGCGTAGGGGCCTTTAATCAGCCCCAGCATTTT CASSVGAFNQPQHF
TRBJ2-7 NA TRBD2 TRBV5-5 TGTGCCAGCAGCTTGGTATCTAGCGGGGGCTACGAGCAGTACTTC CASSLVSSGGYEQYF
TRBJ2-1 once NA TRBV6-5 TGTGCCAGCAGTTGGGGGGCCTACAATGAGCAGTTCTTC CASSWGAYNEQFF
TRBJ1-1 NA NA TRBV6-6 TGTGCCAGCAGTTACTCCGAGGGCACTGAAGCTTTCTTT CASSYSEGTEAFF
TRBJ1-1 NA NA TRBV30 TGTGCCTGGTCTACAGGAAATGAAGCTTTCTTT CAWSTGNEAFF
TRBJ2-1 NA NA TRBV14 TGTGCCAGCAGCCAAGTGTGGCAGAATCAGTTCTTC CASSQVWQNQFF
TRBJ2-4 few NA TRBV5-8 TGTGCCAGCAGCTTGGGGGGCCCCAAAAACATTCAGTACTTC CASSLGGPKNIQYF
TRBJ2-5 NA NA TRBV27 TGTGCCAGCAGTTTGGCAGGGGTTTGGGAGACCCAGTACTTC CASSLAGVWETQYF
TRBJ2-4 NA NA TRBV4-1 TGCGCCAGCAGCCAAGATATTCCGCCGGGAAACATTCAGTACTTC CASSQDIPPGNIQYF
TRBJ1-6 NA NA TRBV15 TGTGCCACCAGCACCGAAGCCCCGGGGATAAGTCCACCCCTCCACTTT CATSTEAPGISPPLHF
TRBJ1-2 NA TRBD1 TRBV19 TGTGCCAGTAGTCAACTTAGCGGGACAGTGAACTATGGCTACACCTTC CASSQLSGTVNYGYTF
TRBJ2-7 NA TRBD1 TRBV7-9 TGTGCCAGCAGCTTAGAGGGGACAGCGTTCTACGAGCAGTACTTC CASSLEGTAFYEQYF
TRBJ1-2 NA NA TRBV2 TGTGCCAGCAGTGACAGGGCCAGGGGAGACTATGGCTACACCTTC CASSDRARGDYGYTF
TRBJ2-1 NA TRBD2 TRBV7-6 TGTGCCAGCAGCTTAGTGGGGACTAGCGGGAATGAGCAGTTCTTC CASSLVGTSGNEQFF
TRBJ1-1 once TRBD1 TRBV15 TGTGCCACCAGCAGAGATCTTGCTTACAGGGGCCCTGAAGCTTTCTTT CATSRDLAYRGPEAFF
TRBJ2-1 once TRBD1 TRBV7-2 TGTGCCAGCAGCCGAACGGACAGGGTGCAGTTCTTC CASSRTDRVQFF
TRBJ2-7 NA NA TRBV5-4 TGTGCCAGCAGCTTGAGTCTAGCCTACGAGCAGTACTTC CASSLSLAYEQYF
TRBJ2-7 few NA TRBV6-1 TGTGCCAGCACCCTAGGGGGACGGCCAATCTACGAGCAGTACTTC CASTLGGRPIYEQYF
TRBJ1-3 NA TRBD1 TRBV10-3 TGTGCCATCAGCTCCGGGACAGGGGGTGCTGGAAACACCATATATTTT CAISSGTGGAGNTIYF
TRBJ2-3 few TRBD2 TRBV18 TGTGCCAGCTCGAAACGAGCGGGGACCACAGATACGCAGTATTTT CASSKRAGTTDTQYF
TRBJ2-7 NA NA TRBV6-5 TGTGCCAGCAGATCAACCCGACAGAAGGTATACGAGCAGTACTTC CASRSTRQKVYEQYF
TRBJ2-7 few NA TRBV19 TGTGCCAGTAGTATAGGCCGGGACAACTACGAGCAGTACTTC CASSIGRDNYEQYF
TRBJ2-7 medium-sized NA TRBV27 TGTGCCAGCAGTTTACAGAAATTCTACGAGCAGTACTTC CASSLQKFYEQYF
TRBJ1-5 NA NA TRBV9 TGTGCCAGCAGCCCAGGTTCGGGCAATCAGCCCCAGCATTTT CASSPGSGNQPQHF
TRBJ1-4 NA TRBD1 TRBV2 TGTGCCAGCTGGACAGGGGTGATGGAAAAACTGTTTTTT CASWTGVMEKLFF
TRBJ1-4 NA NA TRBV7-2 TGTGCCAGCAGCTTAGGGGTCAGGGGAGATGAAAAACTGTTTTTT CASSLGVRGDEKLFF
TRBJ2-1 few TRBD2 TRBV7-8 TGTGCCAGCAGCTTAGCGTTGGCTAGCGGACACAATGAGCAGTTCTTC CASSLALASGHNEQFF
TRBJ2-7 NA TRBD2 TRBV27 TGTGCCAGCAGTTTAGCTAGCGGGGGTTACGAGCAGTACTTC CASSLASGGYEQYF
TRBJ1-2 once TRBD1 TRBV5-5 TGTGCCAGCAGCTTGCCAGGGGGTTCATCTGGCTACACCTTC CASSLPGGSSGYTF
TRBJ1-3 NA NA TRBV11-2 TGTGCCAGCAGCTTGACATTACAGGGAGCTGGAAACACCATATATTTT CASSLTLQGAGNTIYF
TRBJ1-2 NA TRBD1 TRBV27 TGTGCCAGCAGCCTACAGGGGAACTATGGCTACACCTTC CASSLQGNYGYTF
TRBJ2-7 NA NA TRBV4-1 TGCGCCAGCAGCCACACCTACAGGGCCTACGAGCAGTACTTC CASSHTYRAYEQYF
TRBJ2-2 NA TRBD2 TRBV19 TGTGCCACCCGCGGGGGGGGGTTAAGCACCGGGGAGCTGTTTTTT CATRGGGLSTGELFF
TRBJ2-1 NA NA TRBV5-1 TGCGCCAGCAGGCGGGGACAGCAGAACAATGAGCAGTTCTTC CASRRGQQNNEQFF
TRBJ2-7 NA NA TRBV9 TGTGCCAGCAGCGGATTGAGGGACTACGAGCAGTACTTC CASSGLRDYEQYF